These T cell receptor beta chains were read from a single sample in a study of blood T cell repertoires in COVID-19. Sequencing was performed with immunoSEQ multiplex PCR; in TCRdb, only in-frame clones are kept and a portion is missing. Seen here are roughly 200,000 clones, about 85% observed once, and the top ten hold approximately 12%. Sequenced: peripheral blood. These receptors all come from a woman younger than 35 who had recovered from COVID-19. Each CDR3 is given with its conserved first and last residue. The D gene is left open where the match is weak. Clone size, where shown, is once, few, many, or a class for clones that have expanded.

cdr3_nt: TGTGCCTGGAACAGGGCAGACGTGAACCGAGGAAACACCATATATTTT
cdr3_aa: CAWNRADVNRGNTIYF
j_call: TRBJ1-3
clone_size: -
v_call: TRBV30
d_call: -

cdr3_nt: TGTGCCAGCAGCGAGACAGGAAACACCGGGGAGCTGTTTTTT
cdr3_aa: CASSETGNTGELFF
j_call: TRBJ2-2
clone_size: -
v_call: TRBV9
d_call: -

cdr3_nt: TGCGCCAGCAGCCTACCGGGGACTAGCGGTAACAATGAGCAGTTCTTC
cdr3_aa: CASSLPGTSGNNEQFF
j_call: TRBJ2-1
clone_size: once
v_call: TRBV5-1
d_call: TRBD2

cdr3_nt: TGTGCCAGCAGCGCGGCCTCCTACGAGCAGTACTTC
cdr3_aa: CASSAASYEQYF
j_call: TRBJ2-7
clone_size: once
v_call: TRBV7-2
d_call: -

cdr3_nt: TGTGCCAGCAGACGACAGTCCCAAATTTTCACAGATACGCAGTATTTT
cdr3_aa: CASRRQSQIFTDTQYF
j_call: TRBJ2-3
clone_size: -
v_call: TRBV6-6
d_call: -

cdr3_nt: TGTGCCAGCAGTTCGTCCGGCGGGGTCTCTGGGGCCAACGTCCTGACTTTC
cdr3_aa: CASSSSGGVSGANVLTF
j_call: TRBJ2-6
clone_size: -
v_call: TRBV7-9
d_call: -

cdr3_nt: TGTGCCAGCAGCTTAGGGGGCCCGGCCCAGGGATCTGGCTACACCTTC
cdr3_aa: CASSLGGPAQGSGYTF
j_call: TRBJ1-2
clone_size: -
v_call: TRBV7-2
d_call: -

cdr3_nt: TGTGCCAGTAGTATAACCCTAGCCCCGTCCTACGAGCAGTACTTC
cdr3_aa: CASSITLAPSYEQYF
j_call: TRBJ2-7
clone_size: -
v_call: TRBV19
d_call: -

cdr3_nt: TGTGCCAGCACTAGTGGGTGGGGACTCACTGAAGCTTTCTTT
cdr3_aa: CASTSGWGLTEAFF
j_call: TRBJ1-1
clone_size: -
v_call: TRBV6-5
d_call: -

cdr3_nt: TGTGCCAGCAGTGAAGGACTAGCGGGAGATACGCAGTATTTT
cdr3_aa: CASSEGLAGDTQYF
j_call: TRBJ2-3
clone_size: -
v_call: TRBV6-4
d_call: TRBD2

cdr3_nt: TGCGCCAGCAGCAACCGGGACAGGGGATCACCCCTCCACTTT
cdr3_aa: CASSNRDRGSPLHF
j_call: TRBJ1-6
clone_size: -
v_call: TRBV4-3
d_call: TRBD1

cdr3_nt: TGTGCCAGCCACCGTAGCGTCTCGAACACTGAAGCTTTCTTT
cdr3_aa: CASHRSVSNTEAFF
j_call: TRBJ1-1
clone_size: few
v_call: TRBV18
d_call: -

cdr3_nt: TGTGCCAGGGTGGCAGGGACTGGGGCCAACGTCCTGACTTTC
cdr3_aa: CARVAGTGANVLTF
j_call: TRBJ2-6
clone_size: few
v_call: TRBV21-1
d_call: -

cdr3_nt: TGTGCCAGCAGTGAGGGACAGGGGGCCACAGATACGCAGTATTTT
cdr3_aa: CASSEGQGATDTQYF
j_call: TRBJ2-3
clone_size: -
v_call: TRBV6-1
d_call: TRBD1

cdr3_nt: TGTGCCACCCTAGACTACTCTAAAAATAGGGGGCAAGAGACCCAGTACTTC
cdr3_aa: CATLDYSKNRGQETQYF
j_call: TRBJ2-5
clone_size: -
v_call: TRBV15
d_call: -

cdr3_nt: TGTGCCAGCAGTTTCGGCAGGGGGCGAGAAGCTTTCTTT
cdr3_aa: CASSFGRGREAFF
j_call: TRBJ1-1
clone_size: -
v_call: TRBV27
d_call: TRBD1

cdr3_nt: TGCGCCAGCAGCGGACAGGGCTACGAGCAGTACTTC
cdr3_aa: CASSGQGYEQYF
j_call: TRBJ2-7
clone_size: -
v_call: TRBV5-1
d_call: TRBD1

cdr3_nt: TGTGCCATCATTACCGGACTAGTATGCTACGAGCAGTACTTC
cdr3_aa: CAIITGLVCYEQYF
j_call: TRBJ2-7
clone_size: few
v_call: TRBV10-3
d_call: TRBD2

cdr3_nt: TGCAGTGCTAGTTTTGGGGGAGGGCCCAACGAGCAGTACTTC
cdr3_aa: CSASFGGGPNEQYF
j_call: TRBJ2-7
clone_size: -
v_call: TRBV20-1
d_call: TRBD2

cdr3_nt: TGCAGCGTTGAAGTCAGGACAGGCAACAATGAGCAGTTCTTC
cdr3_aa: CSVEVRTGNNEQFF
j_call: TRBJ2-1
clone_size: -
v_call: TRBV29-1
d_call: TRBD1

cdr3_nt: TGTGCCAGCAGCTTCTACTCTGGAAACACCATATATTTT
cdr3_aa: CASSFYSGNTIYF
j_call: TRBJ1-3
clone_size: -
v_call: TRBV7-2
d_call: -

cdr3_nt: TGTGCCAGCAGCTTAACGTTTAGCTCGGATACGCAGTATTTT
cdr3_aa: CASSLTFSSDTQYF
j_call: TRBJ2-3
clone_size: -
v_call: TRBV7-3
d_call: -

cdr3_nt: TGCAGCGTCGGCCCCGCCAGGAAATCCTACGAGCAGTACTTC
cdr3_aa: CSVGPARKSYEQYF
j_call: TRBJ2-7
clone_size: -
v_call: TRBV29-1
d_call: -

cdr3_nt: TGTGCCAGCAGTTTATTTCGGAGGGAGGTAGAAGAGGAAAAACTGTTTTTT
cdr3_aa: CASSLFRREVEEEKLFF
j_call: TRBJ1-4
clone_size: -
v_call: TRBV27
d_call: -

cdr3_nt: TGTGCCAGCAGCTTAAACCGGGACAGCGGCCATACGCAGTATTTT
cdr3_aa: CASSLNRDSGHTQYF
j_call: TRBJ2-3
clone_size: -
v_call: TRBV7-6
d_call: TRBD1

cdr3_nt: TGCAGTGCTAGTGATGGGGCGGGATTTTCCTACGAGCAGTACTTC
cdr3_aa: CSASDGAGFSYEQYF
j_call: TRBJ2-7
clone_size: many
v_call: TRBV20-1
d_call: -

cdr3_nt: TGTGCCAGCAGGAGGGACAGGCCCATGGCTAATGAAAAACTGTTTTTT
cdr3_aa: CASRRDRPMANEKLFF
j_call: TRBJ1-4
clone_size: -
v_call: TRBV2
d_call: TRBD1

cdr3_nt: TGTGCCAGCAGTTTGACAAGTAATCAGCCCCAGCATTTT
cdr3_aa: CASSLTSNQPQHF
j_call: TRBJ1-5
clone_size: -
v_call: TRBV12-3/TRBV12-4
d_call: -

cdr3_nt: TGTGCCAGCAGCTTAAGGGGCGGGAGCGAGGCCGGGGAGCTGTTTTTT
cdr3_aa: CASSLRGGSEAGELFF
j_call: TRBJ2-2
clone_size: -
v_call: TRBV7-3
d_call: TRBD2

cdr3_nt: TGTGCCAGCAGCCCGGGACAGCCCGAGCAGTTCTTC
cdr3_aa: CASSPGQPEQFF
j_call: TRBJ2-1
clone_size: -
v_call: TRBV6-2/TRBV6-3
d_call: TRBD1

cdr3_nt: TGTGCCAGCAGCTTGATCCGCGTAACCATGAACACTGAAGCTTTCTTT
cdr3_aa: CASSLIRVTMNTEAFF
j_call: TRBJ1-1
clone_size: -
v_call: TRBV5-6
d_call: -

cdr3_nt: TGTGCCAGTAGTACGTGGTACGCAAGGGACAGCCGGCCCACAGATACGCAGTATTTT
cdr3_aa: CASSTWYARDSRPTDTQYF
j_call: TRBJ2-3
clone_size: -
v_call: TRBV19
d_call: TRBD1

cdr3_nt: TGTGCCTGGGGAAGCGTTGGATTTCCGTTATGGCAGTACTTC
cdr3_aa: CAWGSVGFPLWQYF
j_call: TRBJ2-7
clone_size: few
v_call: TRBV30
d_call: -

cdr3_nt: TGTGCCTGGAGTCCAGGAGGGAATCAGCCCCAGCATTTT
cdr3_aa: CAWSPGGNQPQHF
j_call: TRBJ1-5
clone_size: -
v_call: TRBV30
d_call: -

cdr3_nt: TGTCCCGGGGGTCTTCGTCACACCGGGGAGCTGTTTTTT
cdr3_aa: CPGGLRHTGELFF
j_call: TRBJ2-2
clone_size: -
v_call: TRBV27
d_call: -

cdr3_nt: TGCGCCAGCAGCCAAGATCTTAACAGCCCGGACTATGGCTACACCTTC
cdr3_aa: CASSQDLNSPDYGYTF
j_call: TRBJ1-2
clone_size: -
v_call: TRBV4-3
d_call: -

cdr3_nt: TGTGCCAGCAGCTTAGTAGAGGCGGGAGGGCTCTACAATGAGCAGTTCTTC
cdr3_aa: CASSLVEAGGLYNEQFF
j_call: TRBJ2-1
clone_size: -
v_call: TRBV7-6
d_call: TRBD2

cdr3_nt: TGTGCCAGCAGCGGATCTAGCGCCCACTCCTACAATGAGCAGTTCTTC
cdr3_aa: CASSGSSAHSYNEQFF
j_call: TRBJ2-1
clone_size: once
v_call: TRBV9
d_call: -

cdr3_nt: TGTGCCAGCAGCTTATCGGGTAACCTAGAGAAGCCCCAGCATTTT
cdr3_aa: CASSLSGNLEKPQHF
j_call: TRBJ1-5
clone_size: -
v_call: TRBV7-6
d_call: -

cdr3_nt: TGTGCCAGTAGTATGTACAGGGGGGACACCGGGGAGCTGTTTTTT
cdr3_aa: CASSMYRGDTGELFF
j_call: TRBJ2-2
clone_size: -
v_call: TRBV19
d_call: TRBD1

cdr3_nt: TGTGCCAGCGAGGTGGACAGGGGGCGAGAGACCCAGTACTTC
cdr3_aa: CASEVDRGRETQYF
j_call: TRBJ2-5
clone_size: -
v_call: TRBV7-9
d_call: TRBD1

cdr3_nt: TGTGCCTGGAGAAGTCCGGACAGAACGACTGAAGCTTTCTTT
cdr3_aa: CAWRSPDRTTEAFF
j_call: TRBJ1-1
clone_size: -
v_call: TRBV30
d_call: -

cdr3_nt: TGTGCCAGCAGTTTAGGACTCAACGTAGCCAAAAACATTCAGTACTTC
cdr3_aa: CASSLGLNVAKNIQYF
j_call: TRBJ2-4
clone_size: -
v_call: TRBV27
d_call: -

cdr3_nt: TGTGCCTGGAGCTACAGTCAGCACACTGAAGCTTTCTTT
cdr3_aa: CAWSYSQHTEAFF
j_call: TRBJ1-1
clone_size: -
v_call: TRBV30
d_call: -

cdr3_nt: TGTGCCACCAGACCACGGTGGGCAGGGGCGACCTACGAGCAGTACTTC
cdr3_aa: CATRPRWAGATYEQYF
j_call: TRBJ2-7
clone_size: -
v_call: TRBV15
d_call: -

cdr3_nt: TGCGCCAGCAGCCCGAAGGGGGCCGACCAGCCCCAGCATTTT
cdr3_aa: CASSPKGADQPQHF
j_call: TRBJ1-5
clone_size: -
v_call: TRBV5-1
d_call: TRBD1

cdr3_nt: TGTGCCATCAGTGATCGGACTAGCGGGAGGCCGAGCTCCTACAATGAGCAGTTCTTC
cdr3_aa: CAISDRTSGRPSSYNEQFF
j_call: TRBJ2-1
clone_size: -
v_call: TRBV10-3
d_call: TRBD2

cdr3_nt: TGTGCCAGCAGCTTAGATCTAAGCTATGGCTACACCTTC
cdr3_aa: CASSLDLSYGYTF
j_call: TRBJ1-2
clone_size: once
v_call: TRBV11-2
d_call: -

cdr3_nt: TGCGCCAGCCATTCGACAGGGGCGAACACCGGGGAGCTGTTTTTT
cdr3_aa: CASHSTGANTGELFF
j_call: TRBJ2-2
clone_size: -
v_call: TRBV5-1
d_call: TRBD1

cdr3_nt: TGTGCCAGCAGCGTCGACACGGTTTACTCTGGAAACACCATATATTTT
cdr3_aa: CASSVDTVYSGNTIYF
j_call: TRBJ1-3
clone_size: -
v_call: TRBV9
d_call: -

cdr3_nt: TGTGCCAGTAGTATAGGACTAGCGGGAGGGCCGATAGGGACAGATACGCAGTATTTT
cdr3_aa: CASSIGLAGGPIGTDTQYF
j_call: TRBJ2-3
clone_size: -
v_call: TRBV19
d_call: TRBD2

cdr3_nt: TGTGCCAGCAGTGACCTGGGCATGAACACTGAAGCTTTCTTT
cdr3_aa: CASSDLGMNTEAFF
j_call: TRBJ1-1
clone_size: -
v_call: TRBV2
d_call: -

cdr3_nt: TGTGCCAGCAGGAAAAATGGACTAGAGGGCAGCTCCTACAATGAGCAGTTCTTC
cdr3_aa: CASRKNGLEGSSYNEQFF
j_call: TRBJ2-1
clone_size: -
v_call: TRBV27
d_call: TRBD2